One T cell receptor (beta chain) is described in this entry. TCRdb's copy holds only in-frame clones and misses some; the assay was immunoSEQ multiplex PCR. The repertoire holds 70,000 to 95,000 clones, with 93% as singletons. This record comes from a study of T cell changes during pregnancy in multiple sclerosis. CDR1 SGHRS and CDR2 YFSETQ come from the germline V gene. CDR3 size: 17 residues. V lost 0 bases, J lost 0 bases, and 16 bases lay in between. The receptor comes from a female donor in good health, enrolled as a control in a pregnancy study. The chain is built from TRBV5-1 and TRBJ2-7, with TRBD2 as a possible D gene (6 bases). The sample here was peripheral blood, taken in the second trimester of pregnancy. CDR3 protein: CASSLERGGTSSYEQYF. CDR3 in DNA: TGCGCCAGCAGCTTGGAACGGGGCGGGACTTCCTCCTACGAGCAGTACTTC.